The T cell receptor beta chain described here comes from a study of identical twins. Overall study results and limits: Twins showed weaker excess sharing in their beta out-of-frame sequences. Out-of-frame TCR alpha sharing observed in monozygotic twins exceeded model estimates. Zero-insertion analyses could be partly confounded by invariant MAIT and iNKT cells.

In TCRdb, the 5' RACE reads were re-called with MiXCR into one record per CDR3 protein. The top ten hold 2% to 2.5% of the sample, which has 280,000 or so distinct CDR3 sequences, roughly 8.6% seen once. Turning to this clonotype: What it recognizes is unknown.

Another study also made use of these data, one on yellow fever vaccine responses in identical twins.

Specimen: memory (CD45RO+) T cells sorted from blood. The source is a woman between 18 and 29 years old in good health.

In DNA, the CDR3 is TGTGCCACCATAGTGGGACCGATCGAAAAACTGTTTTTT. Translating it yields CATIVGPIEKLFF. The V call is TRBV15, the J call TRBJ1-4; possibly TRBD1 for D (5 bases). Germline CDR1 and CDR2: LNHNV and YYDKDF (reference sequence). With 7 bases removed from V and 8 bases from J, the gap between germline ends came to 14 bases. The CDR3 covers 13 residues.